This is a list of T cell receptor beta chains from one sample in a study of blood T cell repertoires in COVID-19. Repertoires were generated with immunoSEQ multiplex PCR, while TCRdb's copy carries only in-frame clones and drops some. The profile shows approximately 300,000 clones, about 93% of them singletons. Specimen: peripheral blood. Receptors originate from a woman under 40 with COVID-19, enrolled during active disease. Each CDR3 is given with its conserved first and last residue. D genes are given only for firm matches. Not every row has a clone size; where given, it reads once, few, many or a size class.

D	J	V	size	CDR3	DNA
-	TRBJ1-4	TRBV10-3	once	CAIGDLDSNEKLFF	TGTGCCATTGGAGACCTGGATAGTAATGAAAAACTGTTTTTT
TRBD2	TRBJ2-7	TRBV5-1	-	CASSFGRAEEQYF	TGCGCCAGCAGCTTCGGGAGGGCCGAGGAGCAGTACTTC
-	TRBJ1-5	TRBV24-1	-	CATSERASQPQHF	TGTGCCACCAGTGAGAGGGCGAGTCAGCCCCAGCATTTT
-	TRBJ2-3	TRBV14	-	CASSPLTGEWSTDTQYF	TGTGCCAGCAGCCCCTTGACGGGGGAGTGGAGCACAGATACGCAGTATTTT
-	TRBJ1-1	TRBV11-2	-	CASSLEGPSMNTEAFF	TGTGCCAGCAGCTTAGAGGGGCCTAGTATGAACACTGAAGCTTTCTTT
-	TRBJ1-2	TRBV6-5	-	CASRRGDGYTF	TGTGCCAGCCGAAGGGGTGATGGCTACACCTTC
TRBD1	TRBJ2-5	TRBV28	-	CASSSGQGLETQYF	TGTGCCAGCAGTTCAGGACAGGGTTTGGAGACCCAGTACTTC
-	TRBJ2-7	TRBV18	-	CASSPNKRYEQYF	TGTGCCAGCTCACCGAATAAGCGCTACGAGCAGTACTTC
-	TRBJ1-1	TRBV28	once	CASSLSGAGFEAFF	TGTGCCAGCAGTTTATCAGGCGCTGGGTTTGAAGCTTTCTTT
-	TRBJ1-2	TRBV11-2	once	CASSLEGAGYTF	TGTGCCAGCAGCTTAGAGGGGGCGGGCTACACCTTC
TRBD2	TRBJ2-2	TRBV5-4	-	CASSLDAGGWGGELFF	TGTGCCAGCAGCTTGGATGCGGGAGGTTGGGGCGGGGAGCTGTTTTTT
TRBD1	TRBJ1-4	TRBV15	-	CATSSYRTGKGTTNEKLFF	TGTGCCACCAGCAGTTACAGGACAGGGAAGGGGACAACTAATGAAAAACTGTTTTTT
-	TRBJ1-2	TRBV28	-	CASSLDRYGYTF	TGTGCCAGCAGTTTAGATCGGTATGGCTACACCTTC
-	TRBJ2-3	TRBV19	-	CASSTQGGLADTQYF	TGTGCCAGTAGCACACAGGGCGGGTTGGCAGATACGCAGTATTTT
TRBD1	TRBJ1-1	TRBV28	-	CASSITGGSSTEAFF	TGTGCCAGCAGTATCACAGGGGGGTCGAGCACTGAAGCTTTCTTT
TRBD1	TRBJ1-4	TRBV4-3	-	CASSQDGTGINEKLFF	TGCGCCAGCAGCCAAGATGGGACAGGGATAAATGAAAAACTGTTTTTT
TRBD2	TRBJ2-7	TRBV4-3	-	CASSQGVAGDYEQYF	TGCGCCAGCAGCCAAGGGGTAGCGGGAGACTACGAGCAGTACTTC
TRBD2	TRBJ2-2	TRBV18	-	CASSPPGLAGGTGELFF	TGTGCCAGCTCACCACCAGGACTAGCGGGAGGAACCGGGGAGCTGTTTTTT
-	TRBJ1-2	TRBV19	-	CASSSYYGYTF	TGTGCCAGTAGTTCGTACTATGGCTACACCTTC
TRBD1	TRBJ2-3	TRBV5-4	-	CASSPRQGLPDTQYF	TGTGCCAGCAGCCCCCGACAGGGGTTGCCAGATACGCAGTATTTT
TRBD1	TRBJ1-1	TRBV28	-	CASSPSQGAILEAFF	TGTGCCAGCAGTCCTAGCCAGGGGGCGATCTTGGAAGCTTTCTTT
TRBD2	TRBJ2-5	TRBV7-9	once	CASSGAGTSGQGTQYF	TGTGCCAGCAGCGGAGCCGGGACTAGCGGACAGGGGACCCAGTACTTC
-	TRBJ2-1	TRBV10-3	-	CAISGQGVAYNEQFF	TGTGCCATCAGTGGGCAGGGTGTCGCCTACAATGAGCAGTTCTTC
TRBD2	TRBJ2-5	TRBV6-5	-	CASSLRLAVKTQYF	TGTGCCAGCAGCCTCAGACTAGCGGTAAAGACCCAGTACTTC
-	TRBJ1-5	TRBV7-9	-	CASSFSTRDQPQHF	TGTGCCAGCAGTTTTTCAACGAGGGATCAGCCCCAGCATTTT
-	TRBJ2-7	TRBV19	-	CASSPRGSYEQYF	TGTGCCAGTAGTCCAAGGGGGTCCTACGAGCAGTACTTC
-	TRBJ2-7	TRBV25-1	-	CASSDSVASRPEQYF	TGTGCCAGCAGTGACTCCGTGGCTAGTCGGCCCGAGCAGTACTTC
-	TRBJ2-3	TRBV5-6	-	CASSLAGTSTDTQYF	TGTGCCAGCAGCTTGGCCGGGACTAGCACAGATACGCAGTATTTT
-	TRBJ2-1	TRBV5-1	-	CASSLARGSAKISEQFF	TGCGCCAGCAGCTTGGCCCGGGGAAGTGCCAAAATCAGTGAGCAGTTCTTC
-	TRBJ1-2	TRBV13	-	CASSPGYGYTF	TGTGCCAGCAGCCCCGGCTATGGCTACACCTTC
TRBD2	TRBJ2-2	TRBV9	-	CASSSSGGSLYEELFF	TGTGCCAGCAGCTCCTCCGGGGGGTCGTTGTATGAGGAGCTGTTTTTT
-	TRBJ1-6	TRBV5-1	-	CASADRLGNSPLHF	TGCGCCAGCGCTGACAGGTTAGGGAATTCACCCCTCCACTTT